The entry below gives a single TCR beta chain sequence along with its context. This was the immunoSEQ v3 assay. Sequencing depth was 1.9 million or so read pairs for survey level, about 5-6 million for deep. The protocol was immunoSEQ multiplex PCR, while the TCRdb copy is restricted to in-frame clones and leaves out a portion. There are 10,000 or so clones in the sample; about 55% occur only once, and 9% to 15% lies in the top ten. This CDR3 is built from 13 residues. Germline CDR1 and CDR2: SGHVS and FNYEAQ. Trimming took 0 bases from V and 6 from J, leaving 6 bases between them. These data belong to a study of TIL therapy for anti-PD-1-resistant metastatic lung cancer. Time point described: pre-treatment sample, taken before nivolumab and TIL therapy. Most excised metastases sampled were pleural nodules or supraclavicular lymph nodes. Enrollment ran from 2017 to early 2020.

The chain employs TRBV7-6 and TRBJ1-5; D remains unclear. The TCR sequence derives from a person aged 25 to 85 with non-small cell lung cancer. This specimen consisted of tumor tissue, obtained at baseline. CDR3 in DNA: TGTGCCAGCAGCTTAGCGCCGAGTCAGCCCCAGCATTTT. This gives the protein CASSLAPSQPQHF.